The TCR beta chain under discussion was sequenced for a study of T cell repertoires in cytomegalovirus infection. Across the whole study: In the study, CMV epitopes included recently identified HLA-C-restricted and well-studied HLA-B-restricted ones. Carrying CMV and the relevant HLA type showed in public TCR beta signatures.

The V gene lost 5 bases and the J gene lost 5 bases, with 12 bases spanning the gap. The CDR3 totals 13 residues. The germline V gene has CDR1 SGHTA and CDR2 FQGNSA. This clonotype has just a few counts. Its antigen is not identified. General study results and limits: In two of eight donors, the top clonotype was HLA-C-restricted CMV-specific. Of the TCR beta families, the public ones yielded a cumulative frequency that identified carriers of CMV plus the relevant HLA.

TCRdb re-analysed the reads in MiXCR, keeping a single row per CDR3 protein. The sample contains approximately 730,000 distinct CDR3 sequences, 33% of which appear only once. The source was cultured PBMCs, collected from culture after CMV antigen stimulation. The source is a human donor in good health (CMV status not recorded). Some clones in this sample may be carry-over from other donors' samples. The V gene is TRBV7-2, the J gene TRBJ1-1; tentative D call: TRBD1 (6 bases). The CDR3 region is CASSRRGGTEAFF. CDR3 DNA: TGTGCCAGCAGCCGCAGGGGTGGAACTGAAGCTTTCTTT.